This T cell receptor beta chain was recovered during a study of OX40 agonist ivuxolimab in advanced cancers. Study details: Under the entry rules, prior anti-PD-1, anti-PD-L1 or anti-CTLA-4 therapy was allowed, and about 40% had some. Partial responses occurred in three patients (one hepatocellular carcinoma, two cutaneous melanoma).

Sequencing used immunoSEQ multiplex PCR; TCRdb keeps in-frame clones, though not all of them. The repertoire holds 60,000 to 70,000 clones, about 80% seen once, with 5.5% to 6% in the top ten. The ends lost 5 bases at V and 0 bases at J; junction bases unmatched: 5. The CDR3 length is 17 residues. The germline V gene encodes CDR1 SEHNR and CDR2 FQNEAQ (reference sequence). The sample consisted of CD4+ or CD8+ T cells sorted from blood, taken in a trial of the OX40 agonist ivuxolimab. The sequence was collected from an adult with an advanced solid tumor such as melanoma, head and neck, liver or kidney cancer. The V and J genes are TRBV7-9 and TRBJ2-1, with 12 nucleotides matching TRBD2. CDR3 region: CASSPLAGGLSYNEQFF. The CDR3 bases are TGTGCCAGCAGCCCACTAGCGGGGGGACTCTCCTACAATGAGCAGTTCTTC. Looking up the rest from reference TRBV7-9 and TRBJ2-1 gives the full variable domain: DTGVSQNPRHKITKRGQNVTFRCDPISEHNRLYWYRQTLGQGPEFLTYFQNEAQLEKSRLLSDRFSAERPKGSFSTLEIQRTEQGDSAMYLCASSPLAGGLSYNEQFFGPGTRLTVL.